Listed below are T cell receptor beta chains from one sample, sequenced in a study of T cell responses to AZD1222 COVID-19 vaccine. TCRdb's table, derived via immunoSEQ multiplex PCR, lists solely in-frame clones and lacks some. Of 90,000 to 120,000 clones listed, about 95% are singletons. Sequencing used peripheral blood, obtained on day 0 of AZD1222 vaccination. The receptor set was obtained from an adult in good health. The CDR3 runs from the conserved cysteine through the conserved F or W. D genes are given only for firm matches. Expanded clones get a size class; other rows say once, few or many, or leave the size out.

D | J | V | size | CDR3 | DNA
TRBD1 | TRBJ2-3 | TRBV3-1/TRBV3-2 | once | CASSQQSRGKREDTQYF | TGTGCCAGCAGCCAACAATCCAGGGGGAAACGTGAAGATACGCAGTATTTT
NA | TRBJ2-1 | TRBV5-1 | once | CASSLVPRGSSHNEQFF | TGCGCCAGCAGCTTGGTCCCCCGAGGGAGCTCCCACAATGAGCAGTTCTTC
NA | TRBJ1-5 | TRBV30 | NA | CAWQIGGSEQPQHF | TGTGCCTGGCAGATCGGGGGGTCTGAGCAGCCCCAGCATTTT
NA | TRBJ2-5 | TRBV5-5 | NA | CASSANQETQYF | TGTGCCAGCAGCGCCAACCAAGAGACCCAGTACTTC
NA | TRBJ1-6 | TRBV28 | NA | CASSFSRGMSSPLHF | TGTGCCAGCAGTTTTTCAAGGGGGATGAGTTCACCCCTCCACTTT
NA | TRBJ2-3 | TRBV6-4 | medium-sized | CASSSTETDTQYF | TGTGCCAGCAGTTCGACAGAGACAGATACGCAGTATTTT
NA | TRBJ1-2 | TRBV6-1 | NA | CASSEMGGYTF | TGTGCCAGCAGTGAAATGGGAGGCTACACCTTC
TRBD2 | TRBJ2-7 | TRBV27 | once | CASRRPLAGVFEQYF | TGTGCCAGCAGGCGTCCTCTAGCGGGAGTTTTCGAGCAGTACTTC
NA | TRBJ2-1 | TRBV5-1 | NA | CASSSVALLRGEQFF | TGCGCCAGCAGCTCAGTCGCACTCCTCCGGGGAGAGCAGTTCTTC
NA | TRBJ2-5 | TRBV5-1 | NA | CASSLVGSWETQYF | TGCGCCAGCAGCTTGGTGGGGTCCTGGGAGACCCAGTACTTC
NA | TRBJ1-1 | TRBV28 | NA | CASISRTRRYTEAFF | TGTGCCAGCATTAGTCGGACTCGACGATATACTGAAGCTTTCTTT
NA | TRBJ1-1 | TRBV4-1 | NA | CASSQVGAGTEAFF | TGCGCCAGCAGCCAAGTCGGGGCCGGAACTGAAGCTTTCTTT
NA | TRBJ2-2 | TRBV9 | NA | CASSAPLTGELFF | TGTGCCAGCAGCGCTCCTTTGACCGGGGAGCTGTTTTTT
NA | TRBJ2-1 | TRBV4-3 | NA | CASSPGGGRAIEEFF | TGCGCCAGCAGCCCCGGTGGGGGGCGGGCAATCGAAGAGTTCTTC
TRBD1 | TRBJ1-3 | TRBV5-6 | NA | CASSSSGGSSGNTIYF | TGTGCCAGCAGCTCCTCAGGGGGCTCCTCTGGAAACACCATATATTTT
NA | TRBJ2-7 | TRBV20-1 | NA | CSAPDGDAQYF | TGCAGTGCCCCCGATGGAGATGCGCAGTACTTC
NA | TRBJ1-1 | TRBV2 | NA | CASFTSPGGTEAFF | TGTGCCAGCTTCACGAGCCCGGGGGGAACTGAAGCTTTCTTT
TRBD1 | TRBJ1-4 | TRBV9 | NA | CASSLSVGQGNEKLFF | TGTGCCAGCAGCCTAAGCGTAGGACAGGGGAACGAAAAACTGTTTTTT
TRBD2 | TRBJ2-1 | TRBV13 | NA | CASSALGTRANEQFF | TGTGCCAGCAGCGCACTTGGGACTAGGGCCAATGAGCAGTTCTTC
TRBD1 | TRBJ1-5 | TRBV6-5 | NA | CASSLGQGSNQPQHF | TGTGCCAGCAGCTTGGGACAGGGTAGCAATCAGCCCCAGCATTTT
NA | TRBJ1-1 | TRBV5-1 | NA | CASSFEPMNTEAFF | TGCGCCAGCAGCTTCGAGCCTATGAACACTGAAGCTTTCTTT
NA | TRBJ1-2 | TRBV28 | NA | CASSLALSAGNYGYTF | TGTGCCAGCAGTTTAGCCCTATCGGCAGGCAACTATGGCTACACCTTC
TRBD1 | TRBJ2-5 | TRBV3-1/TRBV3-2 | NA | CASSPAVGQRETQYF | TGTGCCAGCAGCCCGGCCGTGGGACAGAGGGAGACCCAGTACTTC
NA | TRBJ2-1 | TRBV9 | NA | CASSADLRNEQFF | TGTGCCAGCAGCGCGGACCTCCGCAATGAGCAGTTCTTC
TRBD1 | TRBJ1-1 | TRBV19 | NA | CASSGGQVNTEAFF | TGTGCCAGTAGTGGGGGACAGGTGAACACTGAAGCTTTCTTT
NA | TRBJ2-7 | TRBV14 | NA | CASSQDRDLSVHEQYF | TGTGCCAGCAGCCAAGATCGGGATTTGTCAGTACACGAGCAGTACTTC
NA | TRBJ1-1 | TRBV3-1/TRBV3-2 | NA | CASSPGKLDTEAFF | TGTGCCAGCAGCCCGGGAAAATTGGACACTGAAGCTTTCTTT
NA | TRBJ1-2 | TRBV5-6 | NA | CASSSLDSRNYGYTF | TGTGCCAGCAGCTCCCTTGACTCCCGTAACTATGGCTACACCTTC
TRBD2 | TRBJ2-7 | TRBV5-6 | NA | CASSFLAGALTYEQYF | TGTGCCAGCAGCTTTTTAGCGGGAGCCCTTACCTACGAGCAGTACTTC
TRBD2 | TRBJ2-1 | TRBV29-1 | NA | CSGTGTSAAGEQFF | TGCAGCGGAACCGGGACTAGCGCCGCCGGTGAGCAGTTCTTC
NA | TRBJ1-5 | TRBV15 | NA | CATYDLGSNQPQHF | TGTGCCACCTACGATCTGGGGAGCAATCAGCCCCAGCATTTT
TRBD1 | TRBJ1-1 | TRBV7-3 | once | CASSLRRGQGAEAFF | TGTGCCAGCAGCTTACGAAGGGGACAGGGGGCTGAAGCTTTCTTT
TRBD2 | TRBJ2-2 | TRBV14 | NA | CASSQDLAGFGELFF | TGTGCCAGCAGCCAAGATCTAGCGGGATTCGGGGAGCTGTTTTTT
NA | TRBJ1-6 | TRBV6-6 | NA | CASSRGPRGSNSPLHF | TGTGCCAGCAGTCGCGGTCCGAGGGGTTCGAATTCACCCCTCCACTTT
NA | TRBJ2-5 | TRBV5-5 | NA | CASSLWAGIGAGETQYF | TGTGCCAGCAGCTTGTGGGCAGGGATCGGGGCAGGGGAGACCCAGTACTTC
NA | TRBJ1-1 | TRBV29-1 | once | CSVQRRLGAFF | TGCAGCGTTCAGAGGCGACTCGGAGCTTTCTTT
NA | TRBJ1-3 | TRBV6-6 | NA | CASWSSSGNTIYF | TGTGCGAGTTGGTCGAGCTCTGGAAACACCATATATTTT
NA | TRBJ1-2 | TRBV6-2/TRBV6-3 | NA | CASSYTLSNYGYTF | TGTGCCAGCAGTTACACCCTCTCTAACTATGGCTACACCTTC
NA | TRBJ1-1 | TRBV9 | once | CASSAGPQNTEAFF | TGTGCCAGCAGCGCGGGACCGCAAAACACTGAAGCTTTCTTT
NA | TRBJ2-5 | TRBV5-6 | NA | CASSSFGVLGETQYF | TGTGCCAGCAGCTCATTTGGGGTTCTGGGAGAGACCCAGTACTTC
NA | TRBJ2-1 | TRBV6-4 | NA | CASSASTNNEQFF | TGTGCCAGCAGTGCCTCTACCAACAATGAGCAGTTCTTC
NA | TRBJ1-3 | TRBV30 | NA | CAWSAGLFNGNTIYF | TGTGCCTGGAGTGCCGGACTTTTTAATGGAAACACCATATATTTT
NA | TRBJ1-1 | TRBV9 | NA | CASSATSGNTEAFF | TGTGCCAGCAGCGCTACCAGCGGGAACACTGAAGCTTTCTTT
NA | TRBJ1-1 | TRBV28 | NA | CASSFGRLRAFF | TGTGCCAGCAGTTTCGGGAGACTGCGAGCTTTCTTT
NA | TRBJ1-1 | TRBV4-1 | NA | CASSLKFIAGTEAFF | TGCGCCAGCAGCCTTAAGTTCATCGCTGGGACTGAAGCTTTCTTT
NA | TRBJ1-1 | TRBV29-1 | NA | CSVERPNTEAFF | TGCAGCGTTGAACGCCCGAACACCGAAGCTTTCTTT
NA | TRBJ1-1 | TRBV5-4 | NA | CASSLARGLNTEAFF | TGTGCCAGCAGCTTGGCTCGGGGACTCAACACTGAAGCTTTCTTT
NA | TRBJ2-7 | TRBV27 | NA | CASSTEGSSYEQYF | TGTGCCAGCAGTACAGAAGGGAGTTCCTACGAGCAGTACTTC
TRBD2 | TRBJ2-5 | TRBV7-9 | NA | CASSLGTLAFEETQYF | TGTGCCAGCAGCTTAGGCACACTAGCGTTTGAAGAGACCCAGTACTTC
TRBD2 | TRBJ2-7 | TRBV29-1 | NA | CSVEGLAGGFDDEQYF | TGCAGCGTTGAAGGACTAGCGGGGGGCTTTGACGACGAGCAGTACTTC
TRBD2 | TRBJ2-1 | TRBV7-9 | NA | CASSSLLAGRVNEQFF | TGTGCCAGCAGCTCCCTACTAGCGGGAAGGGTTAATGAGCAGTTCTTC
TRBD1 | TRBJ2-7 | TRBV27 | NA | CASSSLTGTGVREQYF | TGTGCCAGCAGTTCACTAACCGGGACAGGGGTTCGCGAGCAGTACTTC
NA | TRBJ2-7 | TRBV11-2 | NA | CASSPQGPHEQYF | TGTGCCAGCAGCCCTCAGGGACCGCACGAGCAGTACTTC
TRBD1 | TRBJ1-2 | TRBV10-3 | NA | CAISESTGKNYGYTF | TGTGCCATCAGTGAGTCGACAGGGAAGAACTATGGCTACACCTTC
TRBD1 | TRBJ2-4 | TRBV5-8 | NA | CASSNGQGRAKNIQYF | TGTGCCAGCAGTAACGGACAGGGGAGGGCCAAAAACATTCAGTACTTC
NA | TRBJ1-3 | TRBV6-5 | NA | CASRTLQGGNTIYF | TGTGCCAGCAGGACGTTGCAGGGTGGAAACACCATATATTTT
NA | TRBJ2-7 | TRBV6-2/TRBV6-3 | NA | CASSYSRGVMEQYF | TGTGCCAGCAGTTATAGTCGAGGGGTGATGGAGCAGTACTTC
TRBD1 | TRBJ1-2 | TRBV7-9 | NA | CASTTKTGAINYGYTF | TGTGCCAGCACCACTAAGACAGGGGCGATCAACTATGGCTACACCTTC
TRBD1 | TRBJ2-7 | TRBV5-8 | NA | CASSLAGDSIGYEQYF | TGTGCCAGCAGCTTGGCCGGGGACAGTATCGGGTACGAGCAGTACTTC